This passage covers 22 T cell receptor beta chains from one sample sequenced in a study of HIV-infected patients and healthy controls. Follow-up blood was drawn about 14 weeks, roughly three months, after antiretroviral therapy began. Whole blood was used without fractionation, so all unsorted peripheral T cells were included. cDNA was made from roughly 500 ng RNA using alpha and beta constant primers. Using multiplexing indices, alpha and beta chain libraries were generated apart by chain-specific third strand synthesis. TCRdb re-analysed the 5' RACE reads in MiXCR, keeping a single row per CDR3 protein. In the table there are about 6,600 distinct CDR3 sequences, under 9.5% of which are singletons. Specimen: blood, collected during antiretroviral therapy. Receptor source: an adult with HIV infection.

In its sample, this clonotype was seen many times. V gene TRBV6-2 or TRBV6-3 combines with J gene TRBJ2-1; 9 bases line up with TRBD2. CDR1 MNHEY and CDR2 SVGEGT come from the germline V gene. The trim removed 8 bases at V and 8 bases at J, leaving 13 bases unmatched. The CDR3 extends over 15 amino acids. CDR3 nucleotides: TGTGCCAGCCGGGTAGCGGGAGTCTACCGGGATGAGCAGTTCTTC. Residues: CASRVAGVYRDEQFF.

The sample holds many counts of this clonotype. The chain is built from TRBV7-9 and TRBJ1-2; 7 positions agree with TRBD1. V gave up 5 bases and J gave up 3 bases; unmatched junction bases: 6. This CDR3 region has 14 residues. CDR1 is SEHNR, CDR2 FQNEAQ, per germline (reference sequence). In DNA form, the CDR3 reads TGTGCCAGCAGCGCCCCGCAGGGGGACTATGGCTACACCTTC. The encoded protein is CASSAPQGDYGYTF. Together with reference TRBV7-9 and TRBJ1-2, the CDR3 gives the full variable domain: DTGVSQNPRHKITKRGQNVTFRCDPISEHNRLYWYRQTLGQGPEFLTYFQNEAQLEKSRLLSDRFSAERPKGSFSTLEIQRTEQGDSAMYLCASSAPQGDYGYTFGSGTRLTVV.

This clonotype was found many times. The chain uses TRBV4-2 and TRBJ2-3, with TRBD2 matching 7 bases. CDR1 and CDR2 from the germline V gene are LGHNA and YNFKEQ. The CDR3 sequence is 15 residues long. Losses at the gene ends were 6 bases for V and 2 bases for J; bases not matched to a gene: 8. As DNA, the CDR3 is TGTGCCAGCAGTCTCCCGGGAGGTTCCACAGATACGCAGTATTTT. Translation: CASSLPGGSTDTQYF.

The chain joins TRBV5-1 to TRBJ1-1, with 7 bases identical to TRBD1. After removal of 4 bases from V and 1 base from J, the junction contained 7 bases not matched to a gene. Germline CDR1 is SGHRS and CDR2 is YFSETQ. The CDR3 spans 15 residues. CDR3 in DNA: TGCGCCAGCAGCCCGGACAGGTGGGCGAACACTGAAGCTTTCTTT. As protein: CASSPDRWANTEAFF.

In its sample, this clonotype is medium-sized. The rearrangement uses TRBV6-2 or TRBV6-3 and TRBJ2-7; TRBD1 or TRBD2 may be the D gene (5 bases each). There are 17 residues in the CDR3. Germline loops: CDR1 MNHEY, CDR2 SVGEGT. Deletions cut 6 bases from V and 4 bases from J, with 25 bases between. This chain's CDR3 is CASSSLNPGRDGYEQYF. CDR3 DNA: TGTGCCAGCAGCTCCCTAAACCCAGGCAGGGACGGATACGAGCAGTACTTC.

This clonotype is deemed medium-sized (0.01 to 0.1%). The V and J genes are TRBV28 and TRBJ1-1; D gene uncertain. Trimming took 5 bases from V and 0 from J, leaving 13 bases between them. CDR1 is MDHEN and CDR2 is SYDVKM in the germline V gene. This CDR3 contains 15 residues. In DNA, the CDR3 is TGTGCCAGCAGTGTGGGCCCGGGAATGAACACTGAAGCTTTCTTT. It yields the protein CASSVGPGMNTEAFF.

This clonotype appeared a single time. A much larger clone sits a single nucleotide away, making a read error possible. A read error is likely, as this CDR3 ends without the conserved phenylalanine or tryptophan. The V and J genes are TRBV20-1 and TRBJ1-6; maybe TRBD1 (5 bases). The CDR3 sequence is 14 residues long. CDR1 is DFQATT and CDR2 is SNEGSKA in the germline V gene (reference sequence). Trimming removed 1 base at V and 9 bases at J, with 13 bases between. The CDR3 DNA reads TGCAGTGCTAGAGTAGACAGTGCGCGTTCACCCCTCCACTTA. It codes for CSARVDSARSPLHL.

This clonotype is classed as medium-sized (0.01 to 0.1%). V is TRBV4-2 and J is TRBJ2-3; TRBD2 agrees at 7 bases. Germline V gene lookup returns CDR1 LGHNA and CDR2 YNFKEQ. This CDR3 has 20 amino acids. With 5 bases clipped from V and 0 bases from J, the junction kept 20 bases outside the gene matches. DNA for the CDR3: TGTGCCAGCAGCTTTAAATTCGGGACTATAAAGGGCCCCAGCACAGATACGCAGTATTTT. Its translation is CASSFKFGTIKGPSTDTQYF.

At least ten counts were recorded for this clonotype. Here the CDR3 reads CASSIVQGTQPQHF. The DNA of the CDR3 is TGTGCCAGTAGTATTGTTCAGGGAACCCAGCCCCAGCATTTT. The chain couples TRBV19 to TRBJ1-5, with D perhaps TRBD1 (5 bases). The CDR3 contains 14 residues. Germline loops: CDR1 LNHDA, CDR2 SQIVND (reference sequence). The V end lost 3 bases, the J end lost 7 bases, and 13 bases lay between the germline ends.

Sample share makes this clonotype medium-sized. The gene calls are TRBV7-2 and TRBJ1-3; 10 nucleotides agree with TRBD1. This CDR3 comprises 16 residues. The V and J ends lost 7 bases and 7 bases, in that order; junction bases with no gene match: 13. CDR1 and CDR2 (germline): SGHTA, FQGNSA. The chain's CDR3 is CASTPSSGQGMNTIYF. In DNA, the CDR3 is TGTGCCAGCACCCCCTCTTCGGGACAGGGGATGAACACCATATATTTT.

CDR3 sequence reads: CSVETSGSYNEQFF. DNA for the CDR3: TGCAGCGTTGAAACTAGCGGCTCGTACAATGAGCAGTTCTTC. This chain uses TRBV29-1 with TRBJ2-1; 8 bases agree with TRBD2. The junction had 4 bases not matched to a gene; V was cut back by 2 bases and J by 4 bases. The CDR3 runs 14 residues. Per the germline V gene, CDR1 is SQVTM and CDR2 is ANQGSEA.

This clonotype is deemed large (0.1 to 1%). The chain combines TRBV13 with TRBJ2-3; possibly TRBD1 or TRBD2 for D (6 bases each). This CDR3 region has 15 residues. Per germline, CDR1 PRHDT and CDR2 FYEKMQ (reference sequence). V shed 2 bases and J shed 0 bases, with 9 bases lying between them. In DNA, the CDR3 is TGTGCCAGCAGCTTATGGGGGGCCAGCACAGATACGCAGTATTTT. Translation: CASSLWGASTDTQYF.

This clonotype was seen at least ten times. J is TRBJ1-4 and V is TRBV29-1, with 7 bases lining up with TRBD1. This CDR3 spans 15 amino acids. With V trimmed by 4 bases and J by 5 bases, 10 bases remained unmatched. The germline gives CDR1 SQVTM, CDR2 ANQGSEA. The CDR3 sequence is CSVVRAGTENEKLFF. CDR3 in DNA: TGCAGCGTTGTCAGGGCCGGGACAGAGAATGAAAAACTGTTTTTT.

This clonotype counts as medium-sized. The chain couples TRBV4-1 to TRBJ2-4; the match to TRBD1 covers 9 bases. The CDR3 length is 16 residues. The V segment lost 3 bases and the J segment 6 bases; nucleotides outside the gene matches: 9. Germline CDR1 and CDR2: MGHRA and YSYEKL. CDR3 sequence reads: CASSQSSGTGINIQYF. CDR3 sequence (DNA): TGCGCCAGCAGCCAGAGTTCCGGGACAGGGATAAACATTCAGTACTTC.

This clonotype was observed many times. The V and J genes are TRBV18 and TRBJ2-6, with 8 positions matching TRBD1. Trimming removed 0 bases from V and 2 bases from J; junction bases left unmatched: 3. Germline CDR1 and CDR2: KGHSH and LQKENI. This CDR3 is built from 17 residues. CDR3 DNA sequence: TGTGCCAGCTCACCACCGAAACAGGGGGCTGGGGCCAACGTCCTGACTTTC. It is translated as CASSPPKQGAGANVLTF.

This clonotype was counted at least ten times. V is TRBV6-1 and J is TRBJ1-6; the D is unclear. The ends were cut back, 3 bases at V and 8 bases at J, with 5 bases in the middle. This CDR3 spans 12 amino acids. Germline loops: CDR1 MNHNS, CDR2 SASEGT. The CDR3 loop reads CASSEGYSPLHF. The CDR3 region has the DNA TGTGCCAGCAGTGAGGGATATTCACCCCTCCACTTT.

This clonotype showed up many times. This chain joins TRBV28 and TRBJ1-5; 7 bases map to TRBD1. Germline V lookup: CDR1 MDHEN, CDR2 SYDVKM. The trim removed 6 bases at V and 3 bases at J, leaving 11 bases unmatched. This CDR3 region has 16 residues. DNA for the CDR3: TGTGCCAGCAGCCCGAACAGGGGTTATAACAATCAGCCCCAGCATTTT. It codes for CASSPNRGYNNQPQHF. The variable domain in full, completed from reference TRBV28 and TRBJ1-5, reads DVKVTQSSRYLVKRTGEKVFLECVQDMDHENMFWYRQDPGLGLRLIYFSYDVKMKEKGDIPEGYSVSREKKERFSLILESASTNQTSMYLCASSPNRGYNNQPQHFGDGTRLSIL.

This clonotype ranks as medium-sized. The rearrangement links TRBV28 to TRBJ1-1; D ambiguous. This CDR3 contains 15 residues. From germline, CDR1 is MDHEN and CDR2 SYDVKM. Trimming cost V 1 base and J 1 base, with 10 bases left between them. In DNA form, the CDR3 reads TGTGCCAGCAGTTTATCCTCCGAGACGAACACTGAAGCTTTCTTT. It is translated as CASSLSSETNTEAFF. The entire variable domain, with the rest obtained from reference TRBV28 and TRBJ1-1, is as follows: DVKVTQSSRYLVKRTGEKVFLECVQDMDHENMFWYRQDPGLGLRLIYFSYDVKMKEKGDIPEGYSVSREKKERFSLILESASTNQTSMYLCASSLSSETNTEAFFGQGTRLTVV.

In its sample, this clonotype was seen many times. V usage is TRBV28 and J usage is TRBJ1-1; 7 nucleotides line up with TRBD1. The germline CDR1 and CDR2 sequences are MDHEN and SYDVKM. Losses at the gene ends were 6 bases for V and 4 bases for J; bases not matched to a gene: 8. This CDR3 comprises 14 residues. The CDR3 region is CASSRQGISTEAFF. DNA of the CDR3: TGTGCCAGCAGCCGACAGGGTATTAGCACTGAAGCTTTCTTT.

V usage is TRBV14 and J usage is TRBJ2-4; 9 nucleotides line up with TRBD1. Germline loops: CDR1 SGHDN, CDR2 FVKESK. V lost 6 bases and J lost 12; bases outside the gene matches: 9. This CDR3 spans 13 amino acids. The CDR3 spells CASSRAMDRGQYF. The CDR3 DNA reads TGTGCCAGCAGTCGTGCGATGGACAGGGGTCAGTACTTC.

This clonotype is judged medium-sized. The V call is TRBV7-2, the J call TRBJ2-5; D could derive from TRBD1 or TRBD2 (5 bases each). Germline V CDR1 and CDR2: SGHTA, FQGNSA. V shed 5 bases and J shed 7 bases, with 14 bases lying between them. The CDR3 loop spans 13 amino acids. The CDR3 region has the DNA TGTGCCAGCAGCCCGGGACCCTCTGGGACCCAGTACTTC. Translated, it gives CASSPGPSGTQYF.

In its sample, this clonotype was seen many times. CDR3 loop: CASSYSMGDGGYGNTIYF. CDR3 coding DNA: TGTGCCAGCAGTTACTCGATGGGGGACGGGGGATACGGAAACACCATATATTTT. The genes are TRBV6-5 and TRBJ1-3; maybe TRBD1 (5 bases). The CDR3 is made up of 18 amino acids. Trimming left V 0 bases short and J 4 bases short, with 19 bases between. Per the germline V gene, CDR1 is MNHEY and CDR2 is SVGAGI.